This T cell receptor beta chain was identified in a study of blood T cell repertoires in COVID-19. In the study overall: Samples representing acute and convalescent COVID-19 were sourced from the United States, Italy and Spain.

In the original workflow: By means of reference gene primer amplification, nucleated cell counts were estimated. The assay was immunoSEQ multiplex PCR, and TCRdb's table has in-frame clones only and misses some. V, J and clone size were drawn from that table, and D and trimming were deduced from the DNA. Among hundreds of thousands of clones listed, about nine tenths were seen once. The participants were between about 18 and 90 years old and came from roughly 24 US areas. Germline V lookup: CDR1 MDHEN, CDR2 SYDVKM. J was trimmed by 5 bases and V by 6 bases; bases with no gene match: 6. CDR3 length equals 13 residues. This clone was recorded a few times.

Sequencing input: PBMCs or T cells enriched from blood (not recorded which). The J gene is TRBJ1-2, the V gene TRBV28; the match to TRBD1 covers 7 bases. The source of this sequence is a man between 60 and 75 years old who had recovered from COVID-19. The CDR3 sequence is CASSRDSGYGYTF. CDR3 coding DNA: TGTGCCAGCAGCCGGGACAGCGGATATGGCTACACCTTC.